The clone carrying this T cell receptor (beta chain) was seen a single time. Its antigen is not known. Each of the sorted populations had a purity greater than 95%. This sample is drawn from a study of beta chain features in type 1 diabetes. Notes on the study in general: In all four CD4+ subsets, TCRB CDR3 length was significantly, moderately reduced in type 1 diabetes. Among type 1 diabetes patients, VDJ junctions had fewer insertions and more deletions.

This CDR3 has 13 amino acids. The germline CDR1 and CDR2 sequences are MNHEY and SVGAGI. V lost 2 bases, J lost 7 bases, and 9 bases lay in between. The entirety of the isolated RNA underwent reverse transcription, so expressed TCRB transcripts were sequenced. Naive, central memory and regulatory T cell samples averaged about 3.57 million reads. Some clones are missing from TCRdb's copy, which holds only in-frame ones; the method was immunoSEQ multiplex PCR. Among over 600,000 clones listed, around 12% were seen once. Sequenced input: naive CD4+ T cells from blood. This TCR was sampled from a man aged 30 to 45 with type 1 diabetes. The rearrangement uses TRBV6-5 and TRBJ1-5, with a weak D call TRBD1 (5 bases). DNA of the CDR3: TGTGCCAGCAGTTACGAGAGGGACCAGCCCCAGCATTTT. Amino acids: CASSYERDQPQHF.